This T cell receptor (beta chain) derives from a study of T cell repertoires in cytomegalovirus infection. At the level of the study: The study used recently identified HLA-C-restricted and well-studied HLA-B-restricted CMV epitopes. Public signatures in TCR beta pointed to CMV infection and matching HLA type.

Study-level points and caveats: People with CMV and the relevant HLA were identified by cumulative public TCR beta family frequency. Clonotypes of TCR beta that were HLA-C-restricted and CMV-specific dominated the ex vivo response.

As to this clonotype: What it binds is not known.

V lost 7 bases to trimming and J lost 3 bases, with 13 bases between them. Germline-derived CDR1 and CDR2 are MDHEN and SYDVKM. This CDR3 is built from 14 residues. TCRdb reprocessed the reads via MiXCR and lists one record per CDR3 protein. The sample holds about 78,000 distinct CDR3 sequences, approximately 39% seen once. The origin of this receptor is a human donor in good health (CMV status not recorded). Some clones in this sample may be carry-over from other donors' samples. The chain joins TRBV28 to TRBJ1-5; D remains unclear. The input for sequencing was CD8+ T cells from cultured PBMCs, taken from culture after CMV antigen stimulation. This chain's CDR3 is CASILEGFNQPQHF. The CDR3 region has the DNA TGTGCCAGCATCTTGGAAGGGTTCAATCAGCCCCAGCATTTT.